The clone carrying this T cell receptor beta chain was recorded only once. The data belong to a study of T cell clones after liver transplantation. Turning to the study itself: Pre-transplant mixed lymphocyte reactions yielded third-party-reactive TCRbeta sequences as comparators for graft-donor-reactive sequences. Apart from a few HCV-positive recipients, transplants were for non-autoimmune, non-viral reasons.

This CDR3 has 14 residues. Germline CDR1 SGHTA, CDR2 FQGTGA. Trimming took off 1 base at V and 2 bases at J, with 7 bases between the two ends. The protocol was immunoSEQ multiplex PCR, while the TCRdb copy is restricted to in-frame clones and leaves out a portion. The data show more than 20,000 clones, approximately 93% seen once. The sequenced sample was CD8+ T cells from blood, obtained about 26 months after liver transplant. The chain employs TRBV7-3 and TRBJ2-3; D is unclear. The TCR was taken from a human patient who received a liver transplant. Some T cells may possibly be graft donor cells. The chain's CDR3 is CASSLNQNTDTQYF. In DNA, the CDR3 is TGTGCCAGCAGCTTAAACCAGAACACAGATACGCAGTATTTT.